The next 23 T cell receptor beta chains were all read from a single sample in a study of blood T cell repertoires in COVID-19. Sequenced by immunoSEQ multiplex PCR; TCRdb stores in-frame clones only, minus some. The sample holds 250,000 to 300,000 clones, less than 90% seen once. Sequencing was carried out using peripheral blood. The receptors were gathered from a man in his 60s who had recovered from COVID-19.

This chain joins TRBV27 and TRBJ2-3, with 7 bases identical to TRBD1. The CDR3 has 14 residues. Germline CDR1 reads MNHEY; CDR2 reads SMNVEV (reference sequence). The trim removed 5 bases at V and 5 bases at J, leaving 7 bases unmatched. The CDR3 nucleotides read TGTGCCAGCAGTCAACGGGGACAGTTAGATACGCAGTATTTT. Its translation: CASSQRGQLDTQYF.

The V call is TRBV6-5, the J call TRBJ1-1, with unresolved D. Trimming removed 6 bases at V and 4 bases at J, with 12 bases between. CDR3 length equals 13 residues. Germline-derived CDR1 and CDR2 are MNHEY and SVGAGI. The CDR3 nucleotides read TGTGCCAGCAGCGCGACATTTTCCACTGAAGCTTTCTTT. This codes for CASSATFSTEAFF.

The CDR3 is CASSVHPGTGELFF. The CDR3 region has the DNA TGTGCCAGCAGCGTACACCCAGGCACCGGGGAGCTGTTTTTT. The chain joins TRBV2 to TRBJ2-2; no firm D call. Trimming removed 6 bases from V and 4 bases from J, with 12 bases in between. The CDR3 loop spans 14 amino acids. Germline loops: CDR1 SNHLY, CDR2 FYNNEI.

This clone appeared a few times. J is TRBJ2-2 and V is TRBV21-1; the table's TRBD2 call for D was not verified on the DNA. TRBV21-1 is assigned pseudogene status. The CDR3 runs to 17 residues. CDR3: CASSKVGGISGPGELFF. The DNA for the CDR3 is TGTGCCAGCAGCAAAGTGGGAGGGATTAGTGGGCCCGGGGAGCTGTTTTTT.

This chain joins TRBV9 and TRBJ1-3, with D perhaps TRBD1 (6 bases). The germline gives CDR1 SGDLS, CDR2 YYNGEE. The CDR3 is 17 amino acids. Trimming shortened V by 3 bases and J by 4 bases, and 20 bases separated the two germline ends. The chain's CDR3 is CASSGNPRGEGGNTIYF. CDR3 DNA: TGTGCCAGCAGCGGAAACCCCAGGGGAGAGGGCGGAAACACCATATATTTT. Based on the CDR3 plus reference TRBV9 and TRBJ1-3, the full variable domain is DSGVTQTPKHLITATGQRVTLRCSPRSGDLSVYWYQQSLDQGLQFLIQYYNGEERAKGNILERFSAQQFPDLHSELNLSSLELGDSALYFCASSGNPRGEGGNTIYFGEGSWLTVV.

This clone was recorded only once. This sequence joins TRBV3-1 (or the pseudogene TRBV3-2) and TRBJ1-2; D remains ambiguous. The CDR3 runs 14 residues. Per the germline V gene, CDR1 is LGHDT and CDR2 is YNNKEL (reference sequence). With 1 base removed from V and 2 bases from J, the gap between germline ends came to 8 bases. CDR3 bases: TGTGCCAGCAGCCAAGGAGGAGACAACTATGGCTACACCTTC. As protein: CASSQGGDNYGYTF.

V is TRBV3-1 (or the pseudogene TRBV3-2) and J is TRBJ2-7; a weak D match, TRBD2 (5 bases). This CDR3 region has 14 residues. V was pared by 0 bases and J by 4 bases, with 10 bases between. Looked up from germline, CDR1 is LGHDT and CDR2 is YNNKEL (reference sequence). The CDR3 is CASSQDLGGYEQYF. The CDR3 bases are TGTGCCAGCAGCCAAGATCTGGGCGGGTACGAGCAGTACTTC.

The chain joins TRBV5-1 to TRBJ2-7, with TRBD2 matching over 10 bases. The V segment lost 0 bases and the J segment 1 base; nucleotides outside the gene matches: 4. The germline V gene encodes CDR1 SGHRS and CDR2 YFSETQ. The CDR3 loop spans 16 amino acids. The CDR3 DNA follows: TGCGCCAGCAGCTTGGTTTCTAGCGGGGGTTCCTACGAGCAGTACTTC. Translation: CASSLVSSGGSYEQYF.

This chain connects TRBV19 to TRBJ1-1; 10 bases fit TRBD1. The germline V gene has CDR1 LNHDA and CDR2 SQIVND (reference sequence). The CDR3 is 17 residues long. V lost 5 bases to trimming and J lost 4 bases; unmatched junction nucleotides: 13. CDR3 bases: TGTGCCAGTAGTGTCCGTAGGACAGGGGGTTTTGGCACTGAAGCTTTCTTT. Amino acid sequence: CASSVRRTGGFGTEAFF.

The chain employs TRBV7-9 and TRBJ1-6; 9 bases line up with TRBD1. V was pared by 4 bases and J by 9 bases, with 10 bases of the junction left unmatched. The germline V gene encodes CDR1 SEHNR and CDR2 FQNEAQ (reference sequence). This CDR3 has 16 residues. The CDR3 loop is CASSSRTGVLFSPLHF. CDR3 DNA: TGTGCCAGCAGCTCCCGGACAGGGGTATTGTTTTCACCCCTCCACTTT.

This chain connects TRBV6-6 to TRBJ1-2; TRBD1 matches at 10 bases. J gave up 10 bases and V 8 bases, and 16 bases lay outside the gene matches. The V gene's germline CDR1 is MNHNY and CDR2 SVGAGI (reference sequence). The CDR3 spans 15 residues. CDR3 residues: CASRRGDRGKFDYTF. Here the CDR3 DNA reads TGTGCCAGCCGTAGGGGGGACAGGGGCAAGTTTGACTACACCTTC.

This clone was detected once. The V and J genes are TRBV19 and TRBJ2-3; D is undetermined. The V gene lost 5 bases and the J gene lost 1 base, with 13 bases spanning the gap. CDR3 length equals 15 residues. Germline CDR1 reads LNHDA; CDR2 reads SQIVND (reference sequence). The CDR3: CASSLTSVGTDTQYF. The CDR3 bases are TGTGCCAGTAGTCTTACCTCGGTCGGCACAGATACGCAGTATTTT.

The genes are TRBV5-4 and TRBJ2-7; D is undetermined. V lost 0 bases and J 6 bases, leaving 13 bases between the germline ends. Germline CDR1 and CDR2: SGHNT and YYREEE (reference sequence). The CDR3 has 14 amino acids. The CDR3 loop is CASSLDSFPAEQYF. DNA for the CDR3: TGTGCCAGCAGCTTGGACAGCTTCCCTGCCGAGCAGTACTTC.

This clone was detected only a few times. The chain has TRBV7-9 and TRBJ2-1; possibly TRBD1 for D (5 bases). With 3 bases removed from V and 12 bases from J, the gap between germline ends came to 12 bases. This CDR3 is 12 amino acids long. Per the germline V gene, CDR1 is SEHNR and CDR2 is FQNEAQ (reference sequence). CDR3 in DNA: TGTGCCAGCAGCTTTGATGAAAGGGGGCAGTTCTTC. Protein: CASSFDERGQFF. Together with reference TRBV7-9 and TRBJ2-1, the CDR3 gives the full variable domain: DTGVSQNPRHKITKRGQNVTFRCDPISEHNRLYWYRQTLGQGPEFLTYFQNEAQLEKSRLLSDRFSAERPKGSFSTLEIQRTEQGDSAMYLCASSFDERGQFFGPGTRLTVL.

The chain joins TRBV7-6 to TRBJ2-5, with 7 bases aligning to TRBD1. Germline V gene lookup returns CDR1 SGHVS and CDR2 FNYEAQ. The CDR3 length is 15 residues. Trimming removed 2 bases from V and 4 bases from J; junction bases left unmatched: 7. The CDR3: CASSLTPQGRETQYF. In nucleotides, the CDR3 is TGTGCCAGCAGCTTAACCCCACAGGGGCGAGAGACCCAGTACTTC. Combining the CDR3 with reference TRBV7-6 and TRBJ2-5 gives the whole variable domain GAGVSQSPRYKVTKRGQDVALRCDPISGHVSLYWYRQALGQGPEFLTYFNYEAQQDKSGLPNDRFSAERPEGSISTLTIQRTEQRDSAMYRCASSLTPQGRETQYFGPGTRLLVL.

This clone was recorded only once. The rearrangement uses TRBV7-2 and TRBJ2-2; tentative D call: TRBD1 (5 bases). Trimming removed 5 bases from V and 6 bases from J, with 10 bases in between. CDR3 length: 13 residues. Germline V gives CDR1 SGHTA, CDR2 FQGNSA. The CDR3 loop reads CASSPPRAGELFF. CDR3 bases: TGTGCCAGCAGCCCCCCCAGGGCCGGGGAGCTGTTTTTT.

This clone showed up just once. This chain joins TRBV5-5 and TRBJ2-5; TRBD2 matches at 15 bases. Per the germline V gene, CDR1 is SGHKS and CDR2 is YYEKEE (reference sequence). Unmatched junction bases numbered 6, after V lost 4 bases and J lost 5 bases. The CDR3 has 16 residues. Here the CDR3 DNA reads TGTGCCAGCAGCCAAATAGGGACTAGCGGGGGGGAGACCCAGTACTTC. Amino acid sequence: CASSQIGTSGGETQYF.

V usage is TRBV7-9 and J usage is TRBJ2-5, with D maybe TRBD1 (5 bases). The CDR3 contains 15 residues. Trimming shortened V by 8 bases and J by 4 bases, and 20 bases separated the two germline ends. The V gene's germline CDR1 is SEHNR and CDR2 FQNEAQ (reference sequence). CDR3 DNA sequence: TGTGCCAGCGTATCGAGGTTGGGGCGTGCAGAGACCCAGTACTTC. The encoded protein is CASVSRLGRAETQYF.

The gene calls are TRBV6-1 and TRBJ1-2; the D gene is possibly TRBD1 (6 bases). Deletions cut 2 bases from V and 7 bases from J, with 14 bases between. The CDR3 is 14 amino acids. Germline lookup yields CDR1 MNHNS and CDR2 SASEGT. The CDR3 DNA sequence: TGTGCCAGCAGTGAAAGCCAGGGGATCGGTGGCTACACCTTC. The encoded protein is CASSESQGIGGYTF.

CDR3 region: CASSALATGGKETQYF. DNA of the CDR3: TGTGCCAGCAGCGCACTCGCGACAGGGGGCAAGGAGACCCAGTACTTC. The V gene is TRBV7-3, the J gene TRBJ2-5; TRBD1 matches 10 bases. J was trimmed by 5 bases and V by 5 bases; bases with no gene match: 11. Germline CDR1 is SGHTA and CDR2 is FQGTGA. This CDR3 contains 16 residues.

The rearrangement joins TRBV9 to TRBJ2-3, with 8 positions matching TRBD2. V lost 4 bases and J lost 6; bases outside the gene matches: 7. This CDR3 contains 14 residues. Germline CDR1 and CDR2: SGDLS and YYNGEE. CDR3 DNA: TGTGCCAGCAGCTCCGGGGGGGTTGCGGATACGCAGTATTTT. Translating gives CASSSGGVADTQYF.

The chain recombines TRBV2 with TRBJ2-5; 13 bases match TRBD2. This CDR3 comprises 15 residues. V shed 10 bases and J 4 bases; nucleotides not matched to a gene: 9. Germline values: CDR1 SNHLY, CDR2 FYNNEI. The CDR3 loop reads CATGTSGTDLETQYF. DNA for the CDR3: TGTGCCACCGGGACTAGCGGGACAGATTTAGAGACCCAGTACTTC.

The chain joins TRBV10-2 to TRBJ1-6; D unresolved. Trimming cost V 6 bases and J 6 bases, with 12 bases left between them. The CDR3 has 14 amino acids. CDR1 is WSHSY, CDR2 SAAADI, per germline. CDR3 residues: CASSAVGSNSPLHF. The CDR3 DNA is TGCGCCAGCAGCGCGGTGGGTTCTAATTCACCCCTCCACTTT.